This T cell receptor (beta chain) derives from a study of post-analysis software for immune sequencing data. General observations from the study: Elevated frequency relative to controls characterized roughly 5 TRBV segments in patients, TRBV5-6, TRBV5-1 and TRBV20-1 among them.

This clonotype was recorded a few times. Its antigen remains unidentified. Germline-derived CDR1 and CDR2 are DFQATT and SNEGSKA (reference sequence). CDR3 length equals 13 residues. V lost 5 bases and J 2 bases, leaving 13 bases between the germline ends. Unique molecular identifiers were carried by the TCR beta cDNA libraries. Each CDR3 protein is one row after TCRdb ran MiXCR on the PCR reads. The sample gives fewer than 850,000 distinct CDR3 sequences, approximately 30% of which show up once; 0.55% to 0.65% is in the top ten. The sequenced material came from blood. The chain recombines TRBV20-1 with TRBJ2-7, with TRBD2 as a possible D gene (5 bases). This clonotype was obtained from a girl aged 10 to 17 with multiple sclerosis. This CDR3 is CSAPNRGTYEQYF. The CDR3 DNA follows: TGCAGTGCTCCAAATCGGGGTACCTACGAGCAGTACTTC.